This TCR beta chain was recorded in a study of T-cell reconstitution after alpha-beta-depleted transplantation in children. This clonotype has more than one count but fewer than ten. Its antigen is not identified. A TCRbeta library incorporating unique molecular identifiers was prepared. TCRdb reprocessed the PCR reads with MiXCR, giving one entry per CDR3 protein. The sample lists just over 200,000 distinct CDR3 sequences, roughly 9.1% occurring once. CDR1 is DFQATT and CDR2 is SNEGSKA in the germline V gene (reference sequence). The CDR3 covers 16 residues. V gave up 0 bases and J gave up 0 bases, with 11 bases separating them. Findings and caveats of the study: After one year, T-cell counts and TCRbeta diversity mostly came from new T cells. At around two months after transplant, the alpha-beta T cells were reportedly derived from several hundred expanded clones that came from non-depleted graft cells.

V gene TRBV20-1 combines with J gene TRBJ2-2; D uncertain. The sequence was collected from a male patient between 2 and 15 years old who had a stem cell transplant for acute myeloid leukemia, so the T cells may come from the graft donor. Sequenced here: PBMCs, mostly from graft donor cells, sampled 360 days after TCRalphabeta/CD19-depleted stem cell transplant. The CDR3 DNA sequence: TGCAGTGCTAGAGATGCCGGACGGCCGAACACCGGGGAGCTGTTTTTT. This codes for CSARDAGRPNTGELFF.